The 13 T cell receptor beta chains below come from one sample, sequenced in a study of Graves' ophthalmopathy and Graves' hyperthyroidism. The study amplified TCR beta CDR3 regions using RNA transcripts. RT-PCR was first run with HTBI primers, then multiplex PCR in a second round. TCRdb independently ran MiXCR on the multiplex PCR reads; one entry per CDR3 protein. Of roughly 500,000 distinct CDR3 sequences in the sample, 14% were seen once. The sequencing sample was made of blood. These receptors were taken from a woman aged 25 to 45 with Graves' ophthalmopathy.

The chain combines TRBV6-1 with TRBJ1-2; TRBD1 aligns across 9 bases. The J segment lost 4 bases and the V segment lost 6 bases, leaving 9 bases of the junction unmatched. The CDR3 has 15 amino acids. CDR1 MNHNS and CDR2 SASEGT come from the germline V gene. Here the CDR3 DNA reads TGTGCCAGCAGACGGACAGGGGCCCGCTCCTATGGCTACACCTTC. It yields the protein CASRRTGARSYGYTF.

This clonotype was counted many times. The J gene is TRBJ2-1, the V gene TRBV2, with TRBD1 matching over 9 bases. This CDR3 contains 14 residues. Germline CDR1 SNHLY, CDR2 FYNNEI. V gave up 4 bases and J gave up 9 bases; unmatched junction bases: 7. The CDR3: CASSVRDRVAEQFF. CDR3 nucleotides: TGTGCCAGCAGTGTCCGGGACAGGGTGGCTGAGCAGTTCTTC.

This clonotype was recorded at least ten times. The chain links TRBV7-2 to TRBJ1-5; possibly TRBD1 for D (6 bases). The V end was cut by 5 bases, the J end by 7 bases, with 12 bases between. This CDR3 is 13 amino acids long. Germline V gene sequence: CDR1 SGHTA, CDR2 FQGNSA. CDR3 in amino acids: CASSPGVGQPQHF. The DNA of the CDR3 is TGTGCCAGCAGCCCAGGGGTTGGGCAGCCCCAGCATTTT.

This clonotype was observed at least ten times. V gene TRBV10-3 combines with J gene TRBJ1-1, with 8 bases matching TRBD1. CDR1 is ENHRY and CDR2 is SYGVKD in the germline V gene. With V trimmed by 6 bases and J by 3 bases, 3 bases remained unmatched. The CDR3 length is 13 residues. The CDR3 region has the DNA TGTGCCATCAGCGACAGGGGTGACACTGAAGCTTTCTTT. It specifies CAISDRGDTEAFF.

CDR3 region: CSVNFGGDAPSYEQYF. DNA of the CDR3: TGCAGCGTTAACTTCGGGGGGGACGCGCCCTCCTACGAGCAGTACTTC. The chain recombines TRBV29-1 with TRBJ2-7, with TRBD2 matching over 8 bases. Per germline, CDR1 SQVTM and CDR2 ANQGSEA. The CDR3 is 16 amino acids. V lost 5 bases, J lost 0 bases, and 12 bases stayed unmatched.

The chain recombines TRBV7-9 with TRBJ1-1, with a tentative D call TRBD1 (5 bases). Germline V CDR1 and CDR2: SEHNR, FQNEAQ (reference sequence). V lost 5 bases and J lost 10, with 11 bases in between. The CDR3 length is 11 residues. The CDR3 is CASSRGLGAFF. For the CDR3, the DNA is TGTGCCAGCAGCAGGGGCCTGGGAGCTTTCTTT.

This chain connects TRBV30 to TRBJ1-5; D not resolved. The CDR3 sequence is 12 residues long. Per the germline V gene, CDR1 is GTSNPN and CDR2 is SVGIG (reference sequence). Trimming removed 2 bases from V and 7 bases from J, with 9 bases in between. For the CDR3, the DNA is TGTGCCTGGAGTTCGGAGAAGCAGCCCCAGCATTTT. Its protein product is CAWSSEKQPQHF.

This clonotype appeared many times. The CDR3 here is CASSQGLTEYGYTF. The CDR3 DNA sequence: TGCGCCAGCAGCCAAGGTCTGACTGAATATGGCTACACCTTC. The V and J genes are TRBV4-1 and TRBJ1-2; D is ambiguous. The CDR3 consists of 14 residues. The germline V gene has CDR1 MGHRA and CDR2 YSYEKL. V shed 1 base and J shed 5 bases, with 11 bases lying between them.

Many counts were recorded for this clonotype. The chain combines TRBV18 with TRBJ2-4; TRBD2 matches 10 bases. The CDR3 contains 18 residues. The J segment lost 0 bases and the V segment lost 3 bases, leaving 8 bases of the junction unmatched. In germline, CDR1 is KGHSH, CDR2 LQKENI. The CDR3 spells CASSPLIAGGVAKNIQYF. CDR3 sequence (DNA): TGTGCCAGCTCACCTCTTATAGCGGGAGGAGTAGCCAAAAACATTCAGTACTTC.

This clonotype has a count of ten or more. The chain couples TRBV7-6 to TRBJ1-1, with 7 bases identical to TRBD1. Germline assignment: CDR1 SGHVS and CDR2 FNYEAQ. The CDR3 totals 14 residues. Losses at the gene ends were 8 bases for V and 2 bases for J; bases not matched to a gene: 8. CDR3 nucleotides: TGTGCCAGCTCGACAGGGACATTTAACACTGAAGCTTTCTTT. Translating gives CASSTGTFNTEAFF.

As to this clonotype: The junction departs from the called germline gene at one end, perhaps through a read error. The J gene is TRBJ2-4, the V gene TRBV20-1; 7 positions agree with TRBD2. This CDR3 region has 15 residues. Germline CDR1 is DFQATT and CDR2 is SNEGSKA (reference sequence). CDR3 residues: CSAADPRGVKNSQYF. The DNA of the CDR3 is TGCAGTGCCGCGGACCCCCGGGGGGTCAAAAACAGTCAGTACTTC.

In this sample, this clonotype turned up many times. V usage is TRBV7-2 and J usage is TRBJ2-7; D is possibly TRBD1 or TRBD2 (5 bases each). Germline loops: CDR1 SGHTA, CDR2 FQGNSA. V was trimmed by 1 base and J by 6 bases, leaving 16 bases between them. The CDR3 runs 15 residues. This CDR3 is CASSLGGVGKAEQYF. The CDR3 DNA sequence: TGTGCCAGCAGCTTAGGAGGGGTTGGTAAGGCCGAGCAGTACTTC.

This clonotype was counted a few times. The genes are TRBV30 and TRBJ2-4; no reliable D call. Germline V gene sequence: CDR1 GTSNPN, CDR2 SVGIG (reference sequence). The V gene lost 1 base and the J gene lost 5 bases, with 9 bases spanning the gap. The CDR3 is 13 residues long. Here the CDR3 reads CAWSAPVQNIQYF. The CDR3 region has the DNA TGTGCCTGGAGTGCCCCGGTCCAAAACATTCAGTACTTC.